The clone carrying this TCR beta chain was seen at least ten times. The antigen is unknown. This specimen belongs to a study of blood T cells in healthy people across ages. The length of the CDR3 is 16 residues. The V end was cut by 6 bases, the J end by 4 bases, with 19 bases between. From germline, CDR1 is MNHEY and CDR2 SMNVEV (reference sequence). Study-wide points: PBMCs were not sorted, which prevented a conclusive comparison of naive versus antigen-experienced cells.

A second PCR of about 7 to 12 cycles used a sample-barcoded 5' primer and a J-beta primer mix. TCRdb redid the calling of the 5' RACE reads with MiXCR, one entry per CDR3 protein. The repertoire holds about 930,000 distinct CDR3 sequences, 25% to 35% seen once, with roughly a tenth in the top ten. The same data also contributed to another study, on T cells of mothers and their children.

The chain combines TRBV27 with TRBJ2-1; a weak D match, TRBD2 (7 bases). The clonotype was recovered from a woman between 40 and 55 years old in good health. What was sequenced was blood. The CDR3 is CASRTLSGGVYNEQFF. In DNA form, the CDR3 reads TGTGCCAGCAGGACCCTCTCGGGGGGCGTATACAATGAGCAGTTCTTC.